This T cell receptor (beta chain) was sequenced in a study of blood T cell repertoires in COVID-19. About the study: Acute and convalescent COVID-19 samples came from the United States, Italy and Spain. T cells, B-cell-depleted T cells, or PBMCs provided the cDNA or gDNA that served as material.

The CDR3 is 16 amino acids. CDR1 is LGHDT and CDR2 is YNNKEL in the germline V gene (reference sequence). V lost 4 bases to trimming and J lost 0 bases; unmatched junction nucleotides: 6. Under the authors' procedure: Nucleated cell counts were estimated from reference gene primer amplification. Libraries were prepared by immunoSEQ multiplex PCR; TCRdb keeps only in-frame clonotypes and omits some of them. V, J and clone size are those of that table, while D and trimming were read from the DNA. This table holds 50,000 to 60,000 clones, around 80% found once. The chain carries TRBV3-1 (or the pseudogene TRBV3-2) and TRBJ2-1, with 7 bases fitting TRBD2. The sequenced sample consisted of peripheral blood. This receptor was taken from a man aged 40-55 years with acute or convalescent COVID-19. CDR3 sequence: CASSRPGTNSYNEQFF. CDR3 nucleotides: TGTGCCAGCAGCCGACCTGGGACTAACTCCTACAATGAGCAGTTCTTC.